This T cell receptor beta chain comes out of a study of cytomegalovirus exposure and HLA in healthy donors. Regarding this clone: Its antigen remains unknown.

Broader study findings: Specificity of a few CMV-associated chains for CMV antigens was verified in vitro.

13 Jbeta primers and 60 Vbeta primers were used for the PCR. Profiling relied on immunoSEQ multiplex PCR, and the TCRdb table lists in-frame clones only, not all of them. The table lists about 140,000 clones, approximately 80% of them singletons. Trimming removed 6 bases from V and 4 bases from J, with 15 bases in between. Germline V lookup: CDR1 SGHTA, CDR2 FQGNSA. The CDR3 runs to 14 residues. The receptor's source is a man between 50 and 59 years old in good health and CMV-seronegative. V gene TRBV7-2 combines with J gene TRBJ2-5; D perhaps matches TRBD2 (5 bases). The sample taken for sequencing was PBMCs. This CDR3 is CASSFGGGRETQYF. Written as DNA, the CDR3 is TGTGCCAGCAGTTTCGGTGGAGGCCGAGAGACCCAGTACTTC. The complete variable domain, with remaining parts taken from reference TRBV7-2 and TRBJ2-5, reads GAGVSQSPSNKVTEKGKDVELRCDPISGHTALYWYRQSLGQGLEFLIYFQGNSAPDKSGLPSDRFSAERTGGSVSTLTIQRTQQEDSAVYLCASSFGGGRETQYFGPGTRLLVL.